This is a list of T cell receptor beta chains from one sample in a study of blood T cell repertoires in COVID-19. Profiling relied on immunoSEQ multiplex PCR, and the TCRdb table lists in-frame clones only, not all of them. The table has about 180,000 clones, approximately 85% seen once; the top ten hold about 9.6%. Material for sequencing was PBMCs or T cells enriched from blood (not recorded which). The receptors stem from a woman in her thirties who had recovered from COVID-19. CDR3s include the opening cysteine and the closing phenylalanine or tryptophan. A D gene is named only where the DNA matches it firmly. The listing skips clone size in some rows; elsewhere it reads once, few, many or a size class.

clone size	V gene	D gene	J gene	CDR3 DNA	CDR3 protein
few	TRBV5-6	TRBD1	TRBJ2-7	TGTGCCAGCAGCTTGGCGGACAGGGCGAGGGACGAGCAGTACTTC	CASSLADRARDEQYF
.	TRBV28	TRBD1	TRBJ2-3	TGTGCCAGCACCACTAGGGGGCATAGGGCAGATACGCAGTATTTT	CASTTRGHRADTQYF
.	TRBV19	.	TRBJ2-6	TGTGCCAGTAGTACCCGGGAGTCTGGGGCCAACGTCCTGACTTTC	CASSTRESGANVLTF
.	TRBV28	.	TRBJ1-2	TGTGCCAGCAGTTTAGCGGGTTCCTATGGCTACACCTTC	CASSLAGSYGYTF
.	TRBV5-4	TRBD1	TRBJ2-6	TGTGCCAGCAGCTCCGGGACAGATAGAGGTGGGGCCAACGTCCTGACTTTC	CASSSGTDRGGANVLTF
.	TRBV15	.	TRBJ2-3	TGTGCCACCAGCGGGCAACGTACAGGAGTAGGGCCAGATACGCAGTATTTT	CATSGQRTGVGPDTQYF
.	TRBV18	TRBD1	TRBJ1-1	TGTGCCAGCTCACAGGGACAGGGGCCGAACACTGAAGCTTTCTTT	CASSQGQGPNTEAFF
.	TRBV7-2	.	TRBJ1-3	TGTGCCAGCAGCTTACAGGGGCTCCCTAGCTCTGGAAACACCATATATTTT	CASSLQGLPSSGNTIYF
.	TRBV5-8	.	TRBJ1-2	TGTGCCAGCAGCTTGGACGGGAGTCGGCGGTATCCAACCGGTGGCTACACCTTC	CASSLDGSRRYPTGGYTF
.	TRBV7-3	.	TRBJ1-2	TGTGCCAGCAGCCCACTACAGGGTCAAGGTGGCTACACCTTC	CASSPLQGQGGYTF
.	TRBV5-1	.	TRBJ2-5	TGCGCCAGCAGCTTGGCCCTAGGGGAAGAGACCCAGTACTTC	CASSLALGEETQYF
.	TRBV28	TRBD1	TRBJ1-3	TGTGCCAGCAACGGACAGGGGGCTAGAGGAAACACCATATATTTT	CASNGQGARGNTIYF